This T cell receptor beta chain was sequenced in a study of regulatory T cells in long-lasting Graves disease. Arm-PCR of CDR3 regions with iRepertoire HTBI primers generated TCR beta libraries. TCRdb reprocessed the multiplex PCR reads via MiXCR and lists one record per CDR3 protein. The sample records over 450,000 distinct CDR3 sequences, 12% being singletons. Points from the study as a whole: For persistent Graves' patients, TCR diversity was lower than for newly diagnosed ones. Segments TRBV28, TRBJ1-2 and TRBJ2-5 showed preferential usage in persistent disease.

Time point of the sample: newly diagnosed GD, antithyroid drugs for less than 3 months. RNA isolated from PBMCs was used to make the TCR library. Germline-derived CDR1 and CDR2 are DFQATT and SNEGSKA (reference sequence). The CDR3 contains 14 residues. J was trimmed by 3 bases and V by 3 bases; bases with no gene match: 7. This clonotype was picked up many times. The antigen remains unidentified. This sample also belongs to another study, concerning T cells in Graves' hyperthyroidism and ophthalmopathy.

This chain joins TRBV20-1 and TRBJ2-7; 8 bases are a match to TRBD1. The TCR was taken from a woman aged 30 to 39 with Graves disease. The sequencing used peripheral blood mononuclear cells (PBMCs), collected at new diagnosis, from a patient treated with antithyroid drugs. CDR3 nucleotide sequence: TGCAGTGCTAGCCACGGGACAGGAGGCTACGAGCAGTACTTC. It is translated as CSASHGTGGYEQYF.